The table lists the clone carrying this T cell receptor beta chain with many counts. Its target is not known. These data come from a study of neurological immune-mediated disorders. Regarding the study as a whole: Private repertoires in all groups were suggested, as expanded clones shared no CDR3 amino acid sequences across subjects. The phylogenetic placement of 18 of 34 multiple sclerosis patients' repertoires in one related-CDR3 cluster constitutes a possible signature.

V shed 4 bases and J shed 2 bases, with 18 bases lying between them. The CDR3 spans 16 residues. Germline V gene sequence: CDR1 SGHRS, CDR2 YFSETQ. The time point denotes: longitudinal time-point 3. The cDNA was synthesized by 5'RACE incorporating 10-nucleotide random UMIs. TCRdb reprocessed the 5' RACE reads with MiXCR, giving one entry per CDR3 protein. The data hold under 100,000 distinct CDR3 sequences, with 4.3% observed a single time. The chain is built from TRBV5-1 and TRBJ2-5; maybe TRBD1 (5 bases). This sequence originates from a woman aged 60-75 years with multiple sclerosis. Source material: PBMCs. CDR3 loop: CASSQTPGPGQETQYF. CDR3 sequence (DNA): TGCGCCAGCAGCCAAACCCCCGGACCAGGGCAAGAGACCCAGTACTTC.